The sequence of this T cell receptor beta chain was determined in a study of cytomegalovirus exposure and HLA in healthy donors. PCR used 60 Vbeta primers and 13 Jbeta primers. Generated by immunoSEQ multiplex PCR, the TCRdb table keeps only in-frame clones and is missing some. The top ten clones hold around 6.5% of a sample with about 82,000 clones, around four fifths of them seen once. In the case of this clone: What it binds is not known. This sample includes further DNA sequences coding for the same CDR3.

The study, taken as a whole, reports: Later on, an analysis found that several of the most significant clusters appeared to be linked to common viral pathogens, which included parvovirus B19. V- and J-gene trimming in TCR beta was tied to a missense DCLRE1C variant by an analysis performed later.

Sequenced sample: PBMCs. This sequence originates from a woman aged 45-59 years in good health and CMV-seropositive.

The CDR3 sequence: CASSPGTGNQPQHF. The CDR3 coding sequence is TGTGCCAGCTCACCAGGTACTGGCAATCAGCCCCAGCATTTT. The chain couples TRBV18 to TRBJ1-5; D remains ambiguous. Trimming removed 2 bases from V and 2 bases from J, with 7 bases in between. Per the germline V gene, CDR1 is KGHSH and CDR2 is LQKENI. This CDR3 region has 14 residues.